This T cell receptor (beta chain) comes out of a study of blood T cell repertoires in COVID-19. Turning to the study itself: Collection of acute and convalescent COVID-19 samples took place in the United States, Italy and Spain. In each case, the material was cDNA or gDNA derived from T cells, B-cell-depleted T cells, or PBMCs.

The CDR3 is 13 amino acids. V shed 6 bases, J shed 8 bases, and the junction held 1 base outside the gene matches. Authors' processing steps: Estimation of nucleated cell counts relied on the amplification of reference gene primers. Sequencing was performed with immunoSEQ multiplex PCR; in TCRdb, only in-frame clones are kept and a portion is missing. The V and J calls and clone size are taken from that table; D and trimming were inferred from the DNA. The sample holds around 99,000 clones, 90% seen once. The V and J genes are TRBV12-3 or TRBV12-4 and TRBJ2-1; TRBD2 aligns across 13 bases. The source material was peripheral blood. The sequence was obtained from a man in his forties or fifties with acute or convalescent COVID-19. CDR3 in amino acids: CASRGLAGYEQFF. As DNA, the CDR3 is TGTGCCAGCAGGGGACTAGCGGGATATGAGCAGTTCTTC.